Detailed here is one T cell receptor (beta chain). The specificity of this receptor is unknown. Base qualities were left out, and no much larger clone turns up one base away. In total, approximately 610 healthy bone marrow donors made up the cohort. Cohort members were all nominally healthy when sampled, although unrecorded immune exposures were likely present. The donor tested CMV seropositive and was one of the 289 seropositive cohort members. Each donor provided a peripheral blood sample, and peripheral blood mononuclear cells were used for TCR beta sequencing. The Qiagen DNeasy Blood Extraction Kit was used to extract genomic DNA from the blood cell samples. The data originate from a study of cytomegalovirus exposure and HLA in healthy donors (dated by TCRdb to the late 2010s). Study-level background: According to an earlier analysis of several hundred of the donors, about 179 million T cells yielded over 90 million unique TCR beta sequences and roughly 280 Gb of sequence data. Roughly 310 gigabases of sequencing data and approximately 80 million unique TCR sequences were included in an early release covering 550 to 650 HLA-typed donors. Of the 350 to 450 genotyped donors, approximately 82% fell in the genetic ancestry cluster associated with self-reported Caucasian donors. The study was designed to test whether signatures of past pathogen exposure could be identified by cataloging public T cell receptors. The T cell repertoires of 666 subjects were profiled by immunosequencing and related to cytomegalovirus serostatus. Along with the approximately 700-subject first cohort, a separate validation cohort of over a hundred different subjects was used. To predict cytomegalovirus infection status, the study brought together high-throughput TCR immunosequencing, statistical association of individual TCRs with disease status, and machine learning. To study patterns of TCR occurrence, a later analysis re-analyzed previously published TCR beta repertoires from under 750 donors and added high-resolution HLA genotyping. Rather than drawing on any new phenotypic data, the later analysis identified candidate immune exposures from TCR beta sequences and the way those sequences occurred across donors. An earlier analysis of 587 of the donors used high-throughput TCR beta sequencing to judge whether each TCR beta V gene segment behaved as functional or pseudogenic. Alongside the repertoire data, information on donor age, sex, ethnicity and CMV serostatus was compiled. In a later genetic analysis, genome-wide SNP genotypes for about three fifths of the roughly 670 donors were used, and that subset was treated as a discovery cohort. All discovery cohort repertoires had been generated using a single sequencing platform. Class I and class II HLA loci were covered by the typing at four-digit resolution. Typing coverage differed by locus: A, B, C, DRB1 and DQB1 were typed in roughly 629-630 donors, DQA1 in 500 to 550, DPA1 in approximately 610, and DPB1 in just under 490. Roughly five DR-DQ haplotypes were handled as single units for association and clustering, since linkage in the cohort was strong. Among about 390 genotyped donors of the cohort, an average of about 240,000 unique TCR beta nucleotide sequences were sequenced per donor, 15% to 20% of them non-productive. On the study overall, not on this receptor specifically: HLA typing was unavailable for some donors at each locus, so association tests used only the typed subset. Because counts were too low, roughly 18 rarely observed V segments, including chromosome 9 orphons, were left out of the earlier analysis of 587 of the donors. Presence/absence analyses assumed roughly uniform sequencing depth across donors, an assumption that may not hold. Linkage disequilibrium might explain the correlated functional status among segregating V segments, but an unknown experimental factor could not be ruled out. Most TCR sequences were observed very rarely across donors, whereas some public TCRs were present in many individuals. Immune exposure information for the cohort was limited to CMV serostatus. A later analysis found that most CMV-associated TCR beta chains appeared HLA-restricted, with HLA associations seemingly driven largely by CMV exposure. Broadly in line with IMGT annotations, most TCR beta V segments showed up in productive rearrangements about 87% or about 30% of the time in an earlier analysis of under 700 of the donors. In a later analysis, HLA-associated TCR beta chains were found to be more clonally expanded and to have lower generation probabilities than equally common non-associated chains. In a later analysis, the rate of TCR association differed among HLA loci, with DRB1 alleles having the most associated TCRs and HLA-C alleles having the fewest. A further reported finding was that TCR beta sequences accurately predicted the HLA-A and HLA-B alleles for most subjects in the first cohort. In vitro tests confirmed that a few of the cytomegalovirus-associated TCR beta chains recognize cytomegalovirus antigens. Strong co-occurrence of HLA alleles, especially DR and DQ, made assigning TCR associations to individual alleles difficult. A later analysis associated 15,000 to 20,000 TCR beta sequences with specific HLA alleles at a false discovery rate of 0.05. In this cohort, only TCR beta chains were sequenced, and detectable features were limited by the absence of alpha or paired-chain data. According to the authors, the approach could potentially be generalized to other disease states and immunological phenotypes. Because the 87-base-pair reads could not distinguish some IMGT-functional V segments, including TRBV6-2 and TRBV6-3, those segments were excluded. The study gave a list of 150 to 200 TCR beta chains associated with cytomegalovirus. In both the original and validation cohorts, the classifier was reported to diagnose cytomegalovirus status with high specificity and sensitivity. In a later analysis, several top co-occurrence clusters were reported to appear linked to parvovirus B19, influenza, CMV and Epstein-Barr virus. A cluster of highly shared sequence variants was judged likely to represent a technical artifact of the sequencing pipeline. In a later genetic analysis, a missense DCLRE1C variant was associated with V-gene and J-gene trimming of TCR beta chains, and the association was replicated in an independent cohort. Compared with the approximately 720-donor mean, donors in an Asian-associated ancestry cluster had fewer N-insertions in productive TCRs, according to a later genetic analysis.

The method behind the library was the immunoSEQ multiplex PCR assay. For the multiplex PCR, a mixture combining 60 forward primers for TCR Vbeta segments and 13 reverse primers for TCR Jbeta segments was used. Amplification of the CDR3 region of rearranged TCR beta genes was performed with a multiplex PCR assay on genomic DNA. On the Illumina HiSeq System, the amplified TCR beta libraries were sequenced as 87-base-pair reads. The published analysis was carried out like this. In a later analysis, some 80 million unique TCR beta chains were counted across the 650 to 750 repertoires, and roughly 10 million of these chains were shared by at least two donors. A nearest-neighbor algorithm error-corrected the raw reads and collapsed the reads into unique sequences, merging closely related sequences to remove PCR and sequencing errors. CDR3 sequences were aligned to IMGT reference sequences to assign V, D and J gene segments. For a sequence to be retained, at least a six-nucleotide match to both a V gene segment and a J gene segment was required. Rearrangements were classified as productive when the CDR3 lacked stop codons and remained in frame with V and J, and all other rearrangements were classified as non-productive. CDR3 was defined by IMGT convention, running from the second conserved V-encoded cysteine to the conserved J-encoded phenylalanine. Sequences without an unambiguous match to a single V gene segment were excluded from the earlier analysis of about 600 of the donors. An earlier analysis of almost 600 of the donors classified V segments as functional when productive rearrangements were above 56.7% and as segregating when the standard deviation between donors was above 5%. A statistical classification framework was developed to diagnose cytomegalovirus status using the catalog of TCR beta chain sequences. V and J gene assignment, in a later analysis, came from comparing TCR nucleotide sequences with IMGT/GENE-DB human TR gene sequences. In a later analysis, CDR3 sequences and most-parsimonious VDJ recombination scenarios were assigned using the TCRdist pipeline. A later analysis defined each TCR beta chain by its CDR3 amino acid sequence plus V-gene family, and excluded reads lacking a unique V-gene family. In a later analysis, several hundred highly shared, low-generation-probability nucleotide sequences were removed to address suspected cross-contamination and a sequencing artifact. In a later analysis, a clonal expansion index for each public chain was calculated from normalized within-repertoire ranks of inferred template counts. Generation probabilities in a later analysis came from a VDJ recombination model fitted to out-of-frame rearrangements, and those results were checked against IGoR. In a later analysis, hypergeometric tests were used to score TCR-TCR, TCR-HLA and TCR-CMV co-occurrence, with a repertoire-size bias correction applied to TCR pairs. A later analysis estimated false discovery rates by permuting HLA or CMV assignments 20 times. In a later analysis, co-occurring TCRs were grouped using DBSCAN, and TCRdist sequence similarity was added for clustering within HLA-allele-positive subsets. For co-occurrence clustering, repertoires with fewer than 30,000 or more than 120,000 public chains were excluded, along with roughly five repertoires with anomalous nucleotide sharing. Entries here come from immuneACCESS through TCRdb and include only in-frame sequences with V and J called. Some clones fail to appear in such tables; in the studies checked, an unresolved V gene covers under half of the shortfall, and the cause of the remainder is unknown. V and J calls and clone size are those listed in that table; D and trimming were worked out from the DNA. The sample table lists 100,000 or so clones, roughly 80% of them with a count of one. The ten largest make up 3% to 4% of the sample.

V was cut back by 1 base and J by 0 bases, leaving a gap of 10 bases between them. The CDR3 contains 15 residues, cysteine and phenylalanine counted. The sequence is cut down to CDR3 DNA, 45 bases in frame from base 1. CDR1 and CDR2 are read off the germline V gene as SQVTM and ANQGSEA. The sequence links TRBV29-1 to TRBJ2-1; no confident D gene assignment can be made. Material: PBMCs. This TCR was sampled from a man aged 25 to 40 in good health and CMV-seropositive. The sequenced DNA: TGCAGCGTTGAAGGTGCTAGGAGCTCCTACAATGAGCAGTTCTTC. This is translated as CSVEGARSSYNEQFF.